The 26 T cell receptor beta chains in this list originate from one sample, sequenced in a study of T cell changes during pregnancy in multiple sclerosis. The table came from immunoSEQ multiplex PCR; TCRdb's copy has only in-frame clones and leaves some out. The table lists 90,000 to 120,000 clones, approximately 93% of them singletons, with 3% to 3.5% in the top ten. Sequenced material: peripheral blood, taken after pregnancy. The receptor source for this set is a female donor with multiple sclerosis, enrolled in a pregnancy study.

This clone occurred a few times. The gene calls are TRBV9 and TRBJ2-2; weak D call: TRBD2 (5 bases). The V and J ends lost 0 bases and 0 bases respectively, with 12 bases between them. Germline V gives CDR1 SGDLS, CDR2 YYNGEE. This CDR3 is built from 17 residues. The CDR3 protein is CASSVGSDPTNTGELFF. DNA of the CDR3: TGTGCCAGCAGCGTAGGTAGCGATCCCACGAACACCGGGGAGCTGTTTTTT.

The chain couples TRBV18 to TRBJ1-5, with D tentatively TRBD1 (6 bases). Germline CDR1 KGHSH, CDR2 LQKENI. With 5 bases removed from V and 2 bases from J, the gap between germline ends came to 13 bases. The CDR3 length is 15 residues. CDR3 amino acids: CASSTTGSGNQPQHF. The CDR3 nucleotides are TGTGCCAGCTCAACAACAGGGTCTGGCAATCAGCCCCAGCATTTT.

This chain joins TRBV6-5 and TRBJ2-7; tentative D call: TRBD1 (5 bases). The CDR3 sequence is 15 residues long. In germline, CDR1 is MNHEY, CDR2 SVGAGI. The ends were cut back, 1 base at V and 0 bases at J, with 10 bases in the middle. The CDR3 reads CASSYFETASYEQYF. CDR3 DNA sequence: TGTGCCAGCAGTTACTTCGAGACAGCCTCCTACGAGCAGTACTTC.

In DNA form, the CDR3 reads TGTGCCAGCAGCCAGCCGGGGGGGCCCCCCGAGCAGTTCTTC. Its protein product is CASSQPGGPPEQFF. V usage is TRBV14 and J usage is TRBJ2-1, with TRBD2 matching 8 bases. The V gene's germline CDR1 is SGHDN and CDR2 FVKESK. J lost 10 bases, V lost 3 bases, and 8 bases had no gene match. The CDR3 extends over 14 amino acids.

The V gene is TRBV19, the J gene TRBJ1-1; D remains ambiguous. The germline V gene has CDR1 LNHDA and CDR2 SQIVND (reference sequence). The CDR3 sequence is 13 residues long. V shed 3 bases and J shed 7 bases, with 12 bases lying between them. CDR3 residues: CASSIGSHSEAFF. Here the CDR3 DNA reads TGTGCCAGTAGTATCGGTTCCCACAGTGAAGCTTTCTTT.

The chain recombines TRBV30 with TRBJ2-4; 10 bases match TRBD1. The J segment lost 3 bases and the V segment lost 0 bases, leaving 2 bases of the junction unmatched. This CDR3 has 15 amino acids. CDR1 is GTSNPN, CDR2 SVGIG, per germline (reference sequence). Here the CDR3 reads CAWSVTGGLKNIQYF. DNA for the CDR3: TGTGCCTGGAGTGTGACAGGGGGCCTCAAAAACATTCAGTACTTC.

The V gene is TRBV19, the J gene TRBJ1-4, with 10 bases aligning to TRBD1. The CDR3 is 16 residues long. V trimming: 7 bases; J trimming: 9 bases; junction bases outside the gene matches: 14. Germline lookup yields CDR1 LNHDA and CDR2 SQIVND (reference sequence). The CDR3 here is CASTTSGTGDLKKLFF. The CDR3 bases are TGTGCCAGTACCACCTCGGGGACAGGGGATCTGAAAAAACTGTTTTTT.

CDR3 sequence: CASSSTSEPNTGELFF. The CDR3 nucleotides are TGTGCCAGCAGCTCAACTAGCGAACCGAACACCGGGGAGCTGTTTTTT. The genes are TRBV7-3 and TRBJ2-2; 7 bases fit TRBD2. Unmatched junction bases numbered 5, after V lost 4 bases and J lost 0 bases. The CDR3 extends over 16 amino acids. Germline CDR1 is SGHTA and CDR2 is FQGTGA.

The chain couples TRBV7-2 to TRBJ2-1, with 7 positions matching TRBD1. The CDR3 runs to 17 residues. From germline, CDR1 is SGHTA and CDR2 FQGNSA. With V trimmed by 1 base and J by 0 bases, 6 bases remained unmatched. The CDR3 DNA reads as TGTGCCAGCAGCTTAGTGCCGACAGGGCTCTCCTACAATGAGCAGTTCTTC. Translating it yields CASSLVPTGLSYNEQFF.

This clone has a handful of counts. The J gene is TRBJ1-2, the V gene TRBV19; 7 bases match TRBD1. The CDR3 is made up of 13 amino acids. With V trimmed by 10 bases and J by 4 bases, 9 bases remained unmatched. The germline V gene encodes CDR1 LNHDA and CDR2 SQIVND (reference sequence). The CDR3 loop reads CATRQGFVYGYTF. The CDR3 DNA is TGTGCCACGAGACAGGGTTTCGTCTATGGCTACACCTTC. Combining the CDR3 with reference TRBV19 and TRBJ1-2 gives the whole variable domain DGGITQSPKYLFRKEGQNVTLSCEQNLNHDAMYWYRQDPGQGLRLIYYSQIVNDFQKGDIAEGYSVSREKKESFPLTVTSAQKNPTAFYLCATRQGFVYGYTFGSGTRLTVV.

CDR3 loop: CAISGTGSEKLFF. DNA for the CDR3: TGTGCCATCAGCGGGACAGGGAGTGAAAAACTGTTTTTT. The chain carries TRBV10-3 and TRBJ1-4; 9 bases align to TRBD1. This CDR3 comprises 13 residues. Germline CDR1 is ENHRY and CDR2 is SYGVKD. V shed 6 bases and J 7 bases; nucleotides not matched to a gene: 3.

This chain's CDR3 is CASSEGTGGYTEAFF. The CDR3 coding sequence is TGTGCCAGCAGCGAAGGGACAGGGGGCTACACTGAAGCTTTCTTT. The gene calls are TRBV9 and TRBJ1-1, with 12 bases fitting TRBD1. Germline V gives CDR1 SGDLS, CDR2 YYNGEE. V lost 3 bases and J lost 3; bases outside the gene matches: 3. The CDR3 has 15 amino acids.

This clone has only one observation. The V and J genes are TRBV4-2 and TRBJ2-2; no reliable D call. This CDR3 has 17 residues. Germline CDR1 LGHNA, CDR2 YNFKEQ. Trimming stripped 0 bases from V and 8 bases from J, with 19 bases between. The CDR3 nucleotides are TGTGCCAGCAGCCAAGAATCTACGGCTAGTCTAGGTGGGGAGCTGTTTTTT. Translation gives CASSQESTASLGGELFF.

The CDR3, as DNA: TGTGCCAGCAGCCGGGTAAAAAGCTATGGCTACACCTTC. It codes for CASSRVKSYGYTF. The rearrangement uses TRBV11-2 and TRBJ1-2; D call uncertain. CDR3 length: 13 residues. The germline V gene encodes CDR1 SGHAT and CDR2 FQNNGV. V was shortened by 5 bases and J by 4 bases, with 11 bases between the two germline ends.

This chain links TRBV23-1 with TRBJ2-7; D uncertain. TRBV23-1 is an open reading frame, and its role is uncertain. V lost 7 bases to trimming and J lost 1 base, with 20 bases between them. The CDR3 is 16 amino acids. This CDR3 is CASTSISQNMSYEQYF. The CDR3 DNA follows: TGCGCCAGCACCTCAATCTCACAGAATATGTCCTACGAGCAGTACTTC.

This chain connects TRBV4-2 to TRBJ2-6; TRBD1 matches 7 bases. The V gene end was trimmed by 0 bases and the J gene end by 3 bases; junction bases not matched to a gene: 14. The germline V gene encodes CDR1 LGHNA and CDR2 YNFKEQ. This CDR3 comprises 20 residues. CDR3 region: CASSQEGGATGKYGANVLTF. As DNA, the CDR3 is TGTGCCAGCAGCCAAGAGGGTGGGGCGACAGGGAAGTATGGGGCCAACGTCCTGACTTTC.

This clone was seen more than once but under ten times. The J gene is TRBJ1-5, the V gene TRBV4-1, with 8 bases matching TRBD1. With V trimmed by 0 bases and J by 7 bases, 2 bases remained unmatched. Germline CDR1 MGHRA, CDR2 YSYEKL. The CDR3 has 14 residues. CDR3 amino acids: CASSQDDRGQPQHF. The CDR3 DNA sequence: TGCGCCAGCAGCCAAGACGACAGGGGCCAGCCCCAGCATTTT.

This chain uses TRBV7-2 with TRBJ1-2; 7 bases agree with TRBD1. The CDR3 is made up of 14 amino acids. Unmatched junction bases numbered 3, after V lost 1 base and J lost 4 bases. In germline, CDR1 is SGHTA, CDR2 FQGNSA. The CDR3 nucleotides are TGTGCCAGCAGCTTAGATGCAGGGGGCTATGGCTACACCTTC. Translation: CASSLDAGGYGYTF.

The CDR3 is CASSSQGYNEQFF. The CDR3 DNA is TGTGCCAGCAGTTCACAGGGCTACAATGAGCAGTTCTTC. This chain joins TRBV7-8 and TRBJ2-1; the D gene is possibly TRBD1 (6 bases). Trimming cost V 6 bases and J 3 bases, with 9 bases left between them. Looked up from germline, CDR1 is SGHVS and CDR2 is FQNEAQ. The CDR3 contains 13 residues.

The CDR3 loop is CASSPGSGQGADTQYF. The CDR3 nucleotides are TGTGCCAGCAGCCCCGGTTCGGGACAGGGAGCAGATACGCAGTATTTT. This chain links TRBV5-4 with TRBJ2-3; TRBD1 aligns across 9 bases. The CDR3 spans 16 residues. CDR1 and CDR2 (germline): SGHNT, YYREEE (reference sequence). Unmatched junction bases numbered 10, after V lost 4 bases and J lost 4 bases.

The chain joins TRBV5-1 to TRBJ1-6; D gene unclear. Germline loops: CDR1 SGHRS, CDR2 YFSETQ. The CDR3 has 15 amino acids. V lost 3 bases to trimming and J lost 9 bases, with 16 bases between them. The chain's CDR3 is CASSSEGSAISPLHF. For the CDR3, the DNA is TGCGCCAGCAGCTCGGAGGGCAGTGCGATTTCACCCCTCCACTTT.

The chain is built from TRBV10-3 and TRBJ2-7, with D hard to call. Between the trimmed V and J ends, which lost 1 base and 5 bases, there was a span of 12 bases. CDR1 ENHRY and CDR2 SYGVKD come from the germline V gene. This CDR3 spans 14 amino acids. The CDR3 nucleotides are TGTGCCATCAGTGAGTTGAGTAGCATACACGAGCAGTACTTC. As protein: CAISELSSIHEQYF.

The chain links TRBV13 to TRBJ2-7, with TRBD2 identical over 8 bases. In germline, CDR1 is PRHDT, CDR2 FYEKMQ (reference sequence). The CDR3 is 15 residues long. Trimming took 3 bases from V and 2 from J; bases not matched to a gene: 6. CDR3 DNA: TGTGCCAGCAGCTTCTTTACTAGCGGAACCTACGAGCAGTACTTC. Translating it yields CASSFFTSGTYEQYF.

The chain recombines TRBV29-1 with TRBJ1-1; tentatively, D is TRBD1 (6 bases). Germline CDR1 and CDR2: SQVTM and ANQGSEA. V was clipped by 7 bases and J by 6 bases, with 15 bases between them. The CDR3 totals 12 residues. This CDR3 reads CSAGHFKAEAFF. DNA for the CDR3: TGCAGCGCGGGACACTTTAAGGCTGAAGCTTTCTTT.

This sequence joins TRBV5-1 and TRBJ2-1; TRBD2 agrees at 7 bases. J was trimmed by 7 bases and V by 4 bases; bases with no gene match: 17. This CDR3 has 17 amino acids. Per germline, CDR1 SGHRS and CDR2 YFSETQ. CDR3 bases: TGCGCCAGCAGCCCCGGGGAGGGTGGGGTTTCGTGGAATGAGCAGTTCTTC. It is translated as CASSPGEGGVSWNEQFF. The complete variable domain, with remaining parts taken from reference TRBV5-1 and TRBJ2-1, reads KAGVTQTPRYLIKTRGQQVTLSCSPISGHRSVSWYQQTPGQGLQFLFEYFSETQRNKGNFPGRFSGRQFSNSRSEMNVSTLELGDSALYLCASSPGEGGVSWNEQFFGPGTRLTVL.

V is TRBV27 and J is TRBJ2-1; maybe TRBD1 (6 bases). Trimming shortened V by 2 bases and J by 7 bases, and 27 bases separated the two germline ends. CDR1 and CDR2 from the germline V gene are MNHEY and SMNVEV (reference sequence). There are 19 residues in the CDR3. This CDR3 reads CASSLEVPGAPVFGNEQFF. The CDR3 DNA sequence: TGTGCCAGCAGTTTAGAGGTCCCAGGGGCCCCCGTCTTCGGGAATGAGCAGTTCTTC.